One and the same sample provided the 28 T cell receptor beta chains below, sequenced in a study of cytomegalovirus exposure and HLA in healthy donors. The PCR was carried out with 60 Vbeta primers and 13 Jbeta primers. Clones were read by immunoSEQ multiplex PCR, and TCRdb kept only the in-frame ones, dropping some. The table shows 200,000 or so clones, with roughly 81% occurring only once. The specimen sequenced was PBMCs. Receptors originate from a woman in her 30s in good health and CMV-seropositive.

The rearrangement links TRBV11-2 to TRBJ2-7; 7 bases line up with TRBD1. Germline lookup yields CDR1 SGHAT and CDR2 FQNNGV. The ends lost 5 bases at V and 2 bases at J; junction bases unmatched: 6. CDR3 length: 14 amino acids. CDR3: CASSPQGITYEQYF. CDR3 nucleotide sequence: TGTGCCAGCAGCCCACAGGGGATTACCTACGAGCAGTACTTC.

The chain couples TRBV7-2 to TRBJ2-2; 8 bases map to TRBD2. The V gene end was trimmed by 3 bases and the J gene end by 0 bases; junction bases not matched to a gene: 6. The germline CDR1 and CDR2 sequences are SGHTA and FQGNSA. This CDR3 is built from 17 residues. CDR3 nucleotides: TGTGCCAGCAGCTTCTCGCGGGAGGAGGCGAACACCGGGGAGCTGTTTTTT. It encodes CASSFSREEANTGELFF.

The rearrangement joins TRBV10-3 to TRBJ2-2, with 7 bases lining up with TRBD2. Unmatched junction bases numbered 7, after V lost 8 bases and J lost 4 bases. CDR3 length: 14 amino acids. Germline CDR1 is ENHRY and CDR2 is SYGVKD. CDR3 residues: CAIRSGPFTGELFF. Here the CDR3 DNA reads TGTGCCATCCGTAGCGGGCCATTCACCGGGGAGCTGTTTTTT.

The CDR3 protein is CASSKEGGLGYTF. CDR3 DNA: TGTGCCAGCAGCAAAGAGGGGGGGCTTGGCTACACCTTC. V is TRBV21-1 and J is TRBJ1-2. TRBV21-1 is a pseudogene. CDR3 size: 13 residues.

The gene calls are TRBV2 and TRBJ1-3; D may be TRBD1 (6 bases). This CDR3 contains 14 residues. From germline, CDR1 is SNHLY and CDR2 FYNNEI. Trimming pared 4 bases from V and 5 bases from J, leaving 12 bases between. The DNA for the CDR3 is TGTGCCAGCAGTGGTGTGACAGGTCGAAACACCATATATTTT. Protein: CASSGVTGRNTIYF.

CDR3 protein: CASSDRSLNEKLFF. CDR3 in DNA: TGTGCCAGCAGTGACAGGTCCCTAAATGAAAAACTGTTTTTT. The chain recombines TRBV6-1 with TRBJ1-4; no clear D. V was trimmed by 3 bases and J by 5 bases, leaving 10 bases between them. The CDR3 contains 14 residues. Germline CDR1 MNHNS, CDR2 SASEGT.

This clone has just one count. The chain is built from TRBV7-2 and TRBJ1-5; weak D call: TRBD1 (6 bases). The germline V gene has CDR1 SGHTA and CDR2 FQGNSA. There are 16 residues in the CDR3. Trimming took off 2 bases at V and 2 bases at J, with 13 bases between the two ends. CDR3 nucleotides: TGTGCCAGCAGCTTAATTGTGTCAGGGGGCAATCAGCCCCAGCATTTT. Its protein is CASSLIVSGGNQPQHF.

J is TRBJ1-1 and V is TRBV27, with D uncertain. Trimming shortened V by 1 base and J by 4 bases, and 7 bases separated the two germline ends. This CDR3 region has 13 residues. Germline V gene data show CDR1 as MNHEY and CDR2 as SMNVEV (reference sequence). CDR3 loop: CASSLLASTEAFF. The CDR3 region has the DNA TGTGCCAGCAGTTTATTGGCTAGCACTGAAGCTTTCTTT.

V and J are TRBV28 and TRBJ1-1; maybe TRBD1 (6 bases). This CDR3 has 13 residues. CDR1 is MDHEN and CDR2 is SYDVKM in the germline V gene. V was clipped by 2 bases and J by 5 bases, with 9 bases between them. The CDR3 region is CASSLVGGTEAFF. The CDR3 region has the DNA TGTGCCAGCAGTTTAGTAGGGGGAACTGAAGCTTTCTTT.

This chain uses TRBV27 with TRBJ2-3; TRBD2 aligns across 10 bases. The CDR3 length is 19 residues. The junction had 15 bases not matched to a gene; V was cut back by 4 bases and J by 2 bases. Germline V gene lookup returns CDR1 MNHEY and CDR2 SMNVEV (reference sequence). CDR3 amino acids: CASSYRASGSRYPTDTQYF. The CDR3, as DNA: TGTGCCAGCAGTTACCGGGCTAGCGGGAGTCGATACCCCACAGATACGCAGTATTTT.

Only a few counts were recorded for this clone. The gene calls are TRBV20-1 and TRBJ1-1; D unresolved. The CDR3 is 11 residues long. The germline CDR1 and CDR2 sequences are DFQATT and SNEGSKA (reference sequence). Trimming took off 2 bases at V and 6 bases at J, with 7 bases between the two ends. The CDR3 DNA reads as TGCAGTGCTAGAAATATCCCTGAAGCTTTCTTT. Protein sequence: CSARNIPEAFF.

This chain's CDR3 is CASSLVANYEQYF. CDR3 sequence (DNA): TGTGCCAGCAGCTTGGTGGCAAACTACGAGCAGTACTTC. The chain has TRBV5-4 and TRBJ2-7; D not resolved. Trimming removed 0 bases from V and 3 bases from J, with 7 bases in between. The CDR3 length is 13 residues. Looked up from germline, CDR1 is SGHNT and CDR2 is YYREEE (reference sequence).

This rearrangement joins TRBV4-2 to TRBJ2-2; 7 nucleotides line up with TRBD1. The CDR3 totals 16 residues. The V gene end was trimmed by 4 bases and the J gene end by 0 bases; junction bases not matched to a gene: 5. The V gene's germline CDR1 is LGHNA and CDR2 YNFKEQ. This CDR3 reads CASSPYRGANTGELFF. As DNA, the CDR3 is TGTGCCAGCAGCCCCTACAGGGGCGCGAACACCGGGGAGCTGTTTTTT.

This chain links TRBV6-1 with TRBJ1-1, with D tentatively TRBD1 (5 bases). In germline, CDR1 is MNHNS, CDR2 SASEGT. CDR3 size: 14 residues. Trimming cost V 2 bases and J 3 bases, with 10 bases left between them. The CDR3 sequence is CASSEIGGDTEAFF. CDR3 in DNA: TGTGCCAGCAGTGAAATAGGAGGGGACACTGAAGCTTTCTTT.

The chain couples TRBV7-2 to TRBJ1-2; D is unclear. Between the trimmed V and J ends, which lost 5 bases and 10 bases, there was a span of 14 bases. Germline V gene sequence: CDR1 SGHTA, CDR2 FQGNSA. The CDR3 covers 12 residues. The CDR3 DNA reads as TGTGCCAGCAGCGGCTTGGTCCGGGACTACACCTTC. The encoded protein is CASSGLVRDYTF.

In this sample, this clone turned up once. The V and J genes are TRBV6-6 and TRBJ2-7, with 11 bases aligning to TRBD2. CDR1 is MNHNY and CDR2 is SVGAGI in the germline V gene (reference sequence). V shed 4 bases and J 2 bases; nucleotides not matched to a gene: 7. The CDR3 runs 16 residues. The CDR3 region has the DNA TGTGCCAGCAGTTCGATCGGACTAGCGGGTACCTACGAGCAGTACTTC. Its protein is CASSSIGLAGTYEQYF.

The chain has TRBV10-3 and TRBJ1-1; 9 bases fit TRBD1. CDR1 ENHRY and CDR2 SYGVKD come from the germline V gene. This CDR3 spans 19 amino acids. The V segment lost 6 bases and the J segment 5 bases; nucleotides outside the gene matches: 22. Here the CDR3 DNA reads TGTGCCATCAGAGGACAGGGGTCAAACAGTTCCTGGACGGGGACTGAAGCTTTCTTT. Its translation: CAIRGQGSNSSWTGTEAFF.

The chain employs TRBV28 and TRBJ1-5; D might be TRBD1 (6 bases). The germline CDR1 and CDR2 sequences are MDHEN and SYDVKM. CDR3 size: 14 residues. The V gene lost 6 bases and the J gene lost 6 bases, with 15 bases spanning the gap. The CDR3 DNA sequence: TGTGCCAGCAGAACAGGGACCCGCGGTCAGCCCCAGCATTTT. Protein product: CASRTGTRGQPQHF. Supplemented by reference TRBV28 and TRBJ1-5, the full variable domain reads DVKVTQSSRYLVKRTGEKVFLECVQDMDHENMFWYRQDPGLGLRLIYFSYDVKMKEKGDIPEGYSVSREKKERFSLILESASTNQTSMYLCASRTGTRGQPQHFGDGTRLSIL.

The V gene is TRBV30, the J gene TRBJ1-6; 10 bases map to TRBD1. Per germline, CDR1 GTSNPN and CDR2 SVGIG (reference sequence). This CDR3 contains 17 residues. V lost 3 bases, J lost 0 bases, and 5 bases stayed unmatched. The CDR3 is CAWRGTGESSYNSPLHF. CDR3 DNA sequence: TGTGCCTGGAGGGGGACAGGGGAAAGCTCCTATAATTCACCCCTCCACTTT.

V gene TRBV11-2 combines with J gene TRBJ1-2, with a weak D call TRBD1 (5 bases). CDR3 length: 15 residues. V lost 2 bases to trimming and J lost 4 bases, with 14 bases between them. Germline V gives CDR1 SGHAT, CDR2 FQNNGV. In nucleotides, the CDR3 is TGTGCCAGCAGCTTATCTCAGGGCAGTGTCTATGGCTACACCTTC. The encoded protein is CASSLSQGSVYGYTF.

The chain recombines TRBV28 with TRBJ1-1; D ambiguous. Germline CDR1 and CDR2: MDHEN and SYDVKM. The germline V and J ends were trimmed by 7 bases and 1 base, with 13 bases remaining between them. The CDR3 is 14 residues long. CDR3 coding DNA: TGTGCCAGCACCCTTCGAGGGTCGAACACTGAAGCTTTCTTT. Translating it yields CASTLRGSNTEAFF.

The CDR3 DNA is TGTGCCAGCAGCTTATTATCCATGAGCTCACCCCTCCACTTT. The encoded protein is CASSLLSMSSPLHF. The rearrangement uses TRBV7-2 and TRBJ1-6, with no clear D. V shed 2 bases and J shed 10 bases, with 12 bases lying between them. CDR1 is SGHTA, CDR2 FQGNSA, per germline. CDR3 length equals 14 residues.

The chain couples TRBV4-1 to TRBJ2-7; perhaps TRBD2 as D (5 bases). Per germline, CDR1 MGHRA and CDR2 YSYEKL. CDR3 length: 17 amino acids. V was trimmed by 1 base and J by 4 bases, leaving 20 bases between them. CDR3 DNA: TGCGCCAGCAGCCAAGTTTCGGTTCCGGGAATATCGTACGAGCAGTACTTC. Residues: CASSQVSVPGISYEQYF.

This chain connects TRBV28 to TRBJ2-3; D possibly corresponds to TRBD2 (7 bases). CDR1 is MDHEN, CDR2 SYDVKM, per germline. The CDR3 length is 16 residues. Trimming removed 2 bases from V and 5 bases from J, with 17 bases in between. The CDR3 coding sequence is TGTGCCAGCAGTTTACTCCCGGGGGGCAGGGTAGATACGCAGTATTTT. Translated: CASSLLPGGRVDTQYF.

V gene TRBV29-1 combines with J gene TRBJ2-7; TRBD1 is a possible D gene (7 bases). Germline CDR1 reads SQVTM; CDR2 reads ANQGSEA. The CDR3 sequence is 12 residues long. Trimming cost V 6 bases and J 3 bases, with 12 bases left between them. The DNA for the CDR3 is TGCAGCGTGGCGGGGACAGTCTACGAGCAGTACTTC. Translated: CSVAGTVYEQYF.

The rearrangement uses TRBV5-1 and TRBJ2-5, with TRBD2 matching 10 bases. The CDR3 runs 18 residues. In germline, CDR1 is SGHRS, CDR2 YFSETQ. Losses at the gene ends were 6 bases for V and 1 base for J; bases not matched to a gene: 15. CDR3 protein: CASTYLAGVGLGQETQYF. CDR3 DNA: TGCGCCAGCACCTACCTAGCGGGAGTGGGGTTGGGCCAAGAGACCCAGTACTTC.

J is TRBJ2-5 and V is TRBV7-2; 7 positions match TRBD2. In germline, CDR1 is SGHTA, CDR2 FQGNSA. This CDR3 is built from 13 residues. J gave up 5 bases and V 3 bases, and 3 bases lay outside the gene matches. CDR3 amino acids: CASSFGGEETQYF. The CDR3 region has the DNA TGTGCCAGCAGCTTTGGGGGGGAGGAGACCCAGTACTTC.

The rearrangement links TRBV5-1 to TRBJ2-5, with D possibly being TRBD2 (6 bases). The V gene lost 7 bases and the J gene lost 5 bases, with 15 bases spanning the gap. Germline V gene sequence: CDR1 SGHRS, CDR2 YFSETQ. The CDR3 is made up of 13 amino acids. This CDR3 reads CASSKAGWETQYF. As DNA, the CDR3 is TGCGCCAGCTCAAAGGCGGGGTGGGAGACCCAGTACTTC. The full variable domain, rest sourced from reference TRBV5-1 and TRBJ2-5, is KAGVTQTPRYLIKTRGQQVTLSCSPISGHRSVSWYQQTPGQGLQFLFEYFSETQRNKGNFPGRFSGRQFSNSRSEMNVSTLELGDSALYLCASSKAGWETQYFGPGTRLLVL.